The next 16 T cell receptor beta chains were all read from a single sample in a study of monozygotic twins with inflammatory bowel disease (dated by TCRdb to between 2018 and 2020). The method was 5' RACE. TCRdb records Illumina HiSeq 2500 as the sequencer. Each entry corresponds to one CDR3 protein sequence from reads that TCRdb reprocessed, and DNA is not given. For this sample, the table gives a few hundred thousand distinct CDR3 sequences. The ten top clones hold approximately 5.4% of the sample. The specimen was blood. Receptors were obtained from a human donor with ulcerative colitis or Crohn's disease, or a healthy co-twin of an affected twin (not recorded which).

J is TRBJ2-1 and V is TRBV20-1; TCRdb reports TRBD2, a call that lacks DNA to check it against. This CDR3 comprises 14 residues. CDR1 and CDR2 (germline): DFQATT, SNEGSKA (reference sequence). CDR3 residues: CSATPGGSYNEQFF.

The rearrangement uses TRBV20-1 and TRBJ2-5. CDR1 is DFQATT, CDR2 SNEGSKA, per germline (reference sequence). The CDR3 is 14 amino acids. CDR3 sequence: CSARITSRQETQYF.

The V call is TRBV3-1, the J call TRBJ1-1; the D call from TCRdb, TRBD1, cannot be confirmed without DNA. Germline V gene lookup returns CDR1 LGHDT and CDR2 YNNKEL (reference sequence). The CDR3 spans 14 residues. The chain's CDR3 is CASSHLGANTEAFF. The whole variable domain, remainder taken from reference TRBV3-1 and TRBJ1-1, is DTAVSQTPKYLVTQMGNDKSIKCEQNLGHDTMYWYKQDSKKFLKIMFSYNNKELIINETVPNRFSPKSPDKAHLNLHINSLELGDSAVYFCASSHLGANTEAFFGQGTRLTVV.

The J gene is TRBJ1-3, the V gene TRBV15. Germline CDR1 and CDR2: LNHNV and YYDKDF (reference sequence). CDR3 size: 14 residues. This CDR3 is CATEPEPSGNTIYF.

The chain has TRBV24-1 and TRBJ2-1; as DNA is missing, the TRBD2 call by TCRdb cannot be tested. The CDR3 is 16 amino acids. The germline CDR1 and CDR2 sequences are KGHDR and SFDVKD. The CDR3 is CATSDTSGVSYNEQFF.

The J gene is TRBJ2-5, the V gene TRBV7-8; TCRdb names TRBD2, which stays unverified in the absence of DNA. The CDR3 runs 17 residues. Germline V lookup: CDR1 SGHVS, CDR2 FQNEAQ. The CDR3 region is CASSSYLLAGYQETQYF.

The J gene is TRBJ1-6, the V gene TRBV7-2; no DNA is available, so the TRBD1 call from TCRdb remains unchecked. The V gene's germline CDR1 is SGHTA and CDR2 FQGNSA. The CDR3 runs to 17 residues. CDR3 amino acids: CASSFNPGQGSRGTLHF.

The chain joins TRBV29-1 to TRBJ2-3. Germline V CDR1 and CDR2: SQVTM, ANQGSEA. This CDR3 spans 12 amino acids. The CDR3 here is CSDRASTDTQYF.

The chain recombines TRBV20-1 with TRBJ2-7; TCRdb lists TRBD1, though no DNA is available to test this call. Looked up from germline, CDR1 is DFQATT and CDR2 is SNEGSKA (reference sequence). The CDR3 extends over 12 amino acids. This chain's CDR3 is CSARMGGHEQYF.

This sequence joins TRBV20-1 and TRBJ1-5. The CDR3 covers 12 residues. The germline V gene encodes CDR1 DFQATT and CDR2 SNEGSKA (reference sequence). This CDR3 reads CSGTGPNQPQHF.

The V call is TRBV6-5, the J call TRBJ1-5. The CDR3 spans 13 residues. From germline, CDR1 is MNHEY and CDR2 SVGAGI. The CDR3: CASSYARNQPQHF.

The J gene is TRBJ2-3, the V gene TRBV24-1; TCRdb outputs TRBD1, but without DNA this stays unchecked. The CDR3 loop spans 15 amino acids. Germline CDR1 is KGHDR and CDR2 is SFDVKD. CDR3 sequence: CATSGGQGSTDTQYF.

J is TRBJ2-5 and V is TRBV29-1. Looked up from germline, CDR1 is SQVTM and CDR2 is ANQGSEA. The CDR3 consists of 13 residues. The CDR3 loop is CSVGGRQEETQYF.

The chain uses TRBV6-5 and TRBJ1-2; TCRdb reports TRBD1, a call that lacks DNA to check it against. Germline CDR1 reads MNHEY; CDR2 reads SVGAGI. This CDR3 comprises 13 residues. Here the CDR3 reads CASRIRTGARYTF.

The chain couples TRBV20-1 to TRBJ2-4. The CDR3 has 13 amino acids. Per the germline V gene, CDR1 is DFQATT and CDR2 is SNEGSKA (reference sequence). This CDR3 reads CSARVTGSRIQYF.

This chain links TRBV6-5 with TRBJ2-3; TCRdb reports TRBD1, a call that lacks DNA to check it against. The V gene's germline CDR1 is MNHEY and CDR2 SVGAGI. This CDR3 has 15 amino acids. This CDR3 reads CASSYQTGYTDTQYF.